This T cell receptor beta chain was sequenced in a study of cytomegalovirus exposure and HLA in healthy donors. At the level of the study: A subsequent analysis stated that the 120 or so validation repertoires were run on the same platform as the approximately 710 first-cohort repertoires. Points from the study as a whole: The study labeled about 160 TCR beta chains cytomegalovirus-associated. Reports indicated that the classifier achieved high specificity and sensitivity in diagnosing cytomegalovirus status.

V was clipped by 7 bases and J by 2 bases, with 11 bases between them. Germline loops: CDR1 MNHEY, CDR2 SVGAGI. This CDR3 spans 13 amino acids. Details on this clone: Its cognate antigen is unknown.

The method was immunoSEQ multiplex PCR; TCRdb's version includes in-frame clones alone and lacks a portion of them. The repertoire holds about 71,000 clones, approximately 93% seen once, with about 1.5% in the top ten. The sequenced sample was PBMCs. This TCR was sampled from a man between 18 and 29 years old in good health and CMV-seropositive. V and J are TRBV6-5 and TRBJ1-2; D may be TRBD1 (6 bases). As DNA, the CDR3 is TGTGCCAGCACACCGACAGGAAACTATGGCTACACCTTC. Translating gives CASTPTGNYGYTF.